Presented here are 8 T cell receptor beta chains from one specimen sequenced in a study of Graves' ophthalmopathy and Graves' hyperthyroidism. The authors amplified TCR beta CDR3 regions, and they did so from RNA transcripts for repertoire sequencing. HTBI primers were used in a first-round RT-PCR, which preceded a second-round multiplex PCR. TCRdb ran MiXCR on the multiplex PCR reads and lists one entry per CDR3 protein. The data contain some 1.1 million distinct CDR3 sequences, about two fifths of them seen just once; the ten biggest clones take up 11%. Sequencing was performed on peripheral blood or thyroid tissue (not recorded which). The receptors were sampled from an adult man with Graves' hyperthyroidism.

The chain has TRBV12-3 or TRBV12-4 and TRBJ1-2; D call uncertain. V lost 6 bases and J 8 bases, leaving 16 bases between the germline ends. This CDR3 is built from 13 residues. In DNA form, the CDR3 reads TGTGCCAGCAGATCCCTTCAGCGGAGGGGCTACACCTTC. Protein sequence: CASRSLQRRGYTF.

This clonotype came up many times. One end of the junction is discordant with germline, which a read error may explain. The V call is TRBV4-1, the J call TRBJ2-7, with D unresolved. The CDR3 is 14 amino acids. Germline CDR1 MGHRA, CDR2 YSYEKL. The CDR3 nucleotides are TGTGCCAGCAGCCAAGACGACGGGCCCTACGAGCAGTACTTC. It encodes CASSQDDGPYEQYF.

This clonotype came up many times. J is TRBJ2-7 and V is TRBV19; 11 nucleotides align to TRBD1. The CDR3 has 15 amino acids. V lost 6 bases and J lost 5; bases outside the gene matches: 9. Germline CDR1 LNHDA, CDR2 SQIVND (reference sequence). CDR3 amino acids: CASRGGQGAVHEQYF. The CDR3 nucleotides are TGTGCCAGTAGGGGCGGACAGGGGGCGGTCCACGAGCAGTACTTC.

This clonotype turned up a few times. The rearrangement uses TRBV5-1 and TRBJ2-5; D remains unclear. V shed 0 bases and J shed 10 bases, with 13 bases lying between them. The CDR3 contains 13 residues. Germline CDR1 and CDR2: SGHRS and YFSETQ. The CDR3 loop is CASSLEVWAGQYF. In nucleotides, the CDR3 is TGCGCCAGCAGCTTGGAAGTCTGGGCCGGCCAGTACTTC.

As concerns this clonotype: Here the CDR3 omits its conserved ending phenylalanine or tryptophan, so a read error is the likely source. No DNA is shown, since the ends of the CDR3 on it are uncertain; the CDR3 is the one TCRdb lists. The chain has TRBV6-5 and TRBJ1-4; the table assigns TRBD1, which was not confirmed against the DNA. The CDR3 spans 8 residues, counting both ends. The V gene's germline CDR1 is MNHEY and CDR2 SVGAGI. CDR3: CASRAGTY.

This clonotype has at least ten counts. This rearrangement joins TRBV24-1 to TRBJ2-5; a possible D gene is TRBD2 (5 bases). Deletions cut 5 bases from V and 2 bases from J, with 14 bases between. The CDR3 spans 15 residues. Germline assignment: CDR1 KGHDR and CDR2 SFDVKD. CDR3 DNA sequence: TGTGCCACCAGTGGAGACTACCCCAAGCAAGAGACCCAGTACTTC. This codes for CATSGDYPKQETQYF.

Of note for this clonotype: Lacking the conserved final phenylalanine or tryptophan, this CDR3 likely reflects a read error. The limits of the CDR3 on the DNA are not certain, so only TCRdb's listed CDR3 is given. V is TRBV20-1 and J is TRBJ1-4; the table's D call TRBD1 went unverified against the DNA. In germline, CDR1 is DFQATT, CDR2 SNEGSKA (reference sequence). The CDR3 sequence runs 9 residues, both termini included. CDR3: CSARDLRGY.

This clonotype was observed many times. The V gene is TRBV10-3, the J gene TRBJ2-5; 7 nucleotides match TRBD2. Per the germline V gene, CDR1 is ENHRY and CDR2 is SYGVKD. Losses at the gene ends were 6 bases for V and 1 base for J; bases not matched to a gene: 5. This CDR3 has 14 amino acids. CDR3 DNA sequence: TGTGCCATCAGAAAGCGGGGAGCCCAAGAGACCCAGTACTTC. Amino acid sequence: CAIRKRGAQETQYF.